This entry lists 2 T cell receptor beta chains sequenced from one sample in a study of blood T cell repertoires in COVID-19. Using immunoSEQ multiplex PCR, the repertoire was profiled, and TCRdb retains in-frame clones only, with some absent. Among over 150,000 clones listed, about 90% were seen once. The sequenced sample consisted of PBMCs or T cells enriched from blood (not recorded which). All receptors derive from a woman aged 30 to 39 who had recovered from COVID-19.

CDR3 sequence reads: CASSPLGIGYTF. The CDR3 DNA follows: TGTGCCAGCAGCCCCCTTGGCATTGGCTACACCTTC. The chain joins TRBV5-4 to TRBJ1-2, with D unclear. V was clipped by 4 bases and J by 7 bases, with 11 bases between them. The CDR3 extends over 12 amino acids. CDR1 is SGHNT and CDR2 is YYREEE in the germline V gene (reference sequence).

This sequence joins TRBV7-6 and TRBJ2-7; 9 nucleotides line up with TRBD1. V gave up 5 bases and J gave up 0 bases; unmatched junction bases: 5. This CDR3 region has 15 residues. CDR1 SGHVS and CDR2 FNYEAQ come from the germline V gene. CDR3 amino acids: CASSVGTGSSYEQYF. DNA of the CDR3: TGTGCCAGCAGCGTCGGGACAGGGAGCTCCTACGAGCAGTACTTC. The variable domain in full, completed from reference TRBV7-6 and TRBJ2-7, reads GAGVSQSPRYKVTKRGQDVALRCDPISGHVSLYWYRQALGQGPEFLTYFNYEAQQDKSGLPNDRFSAERPEGSISTLTIQRTEQRDSAMYRCASSVGTGSSYEQYFGPGTRLTVT.